One sample yielded the 19 T cell receptor beta chains listed below, sequenced in a study of CD8+ T cells in alopecia areata. cDNA prepared by RNA extraction and subsequent reverse transcription served as the template for sequencing. Clones were sequenced by immunoSEQ multiplex PCR, and TCRdb holds only the in-frame ones, with some missing. The table includes around 250,000 clones, around two thirds detected once. The sequenced sample was CD4+ T cells sorted from blood, obtained at week 0. Receptors were obtained from a human donor with alopecia areata.

This clone has more than one count but fewer than ten. The chain is built from TRBV5-1 and TRBJ2-3; D is perhaps TRBD1 or TRBD2 (5 bases each). The CDR3 has 14 residues. Per germline, CDR1 SGHRS and CDR2 YFSETQ. The germline V and J ends were trimmed by 4 bases and 5 bases, with 14 bases remaining between them. The CDR3 DNA follows: TGCGCCAGCAGCCCGGGACCGACCAAAGATACGCAGTATTTT. Translation gives CASSPGPTKDTQYF.

The genes are TRBV29-1 and TRBJ2-1; TRBD2 is a possible D gene (5 bases). Germline-derived CDR1 and CDR2 are SQVTM and ANQGSEA. Trimming pared 3 bases from V and 0 bases from J, leaving 12 bases between. This CDR3 contains 15 residues. The CDR3: CSVEKRQSSYNEQFF. The DNA for the CDR3 is TGCAGCGTTGAGAAGCGGCAGAGCTCCTACAATGAGCAGTTCTTC.

On this clone itself: Other DNA sequences in the same sample also yield this CDR3. The rearrangement joins TRBV15 to TRBJ1-1, with a weak D call TRBD1 (6 bases). Trimming pared 0 bases from V and 2 bases from J, leaving 10 bases between. The CDR3 runs to 15 residues. Germline assignment: CDR1 LNHNV and CDR2 YYDKDF (reference sequence). CDR3 DNA: TGTGCCACCAGCAGAGAGGCAGGGGCTAACACTGAAGCTTTCTTT. Its protein product is CATSREAGANTEAFF.

With respect to this clone: This sample also contains other DNA sequences that code for the same CDR3. The chain carries TRBV7-9 and TRBJ2-7, with D perhaps TRBD1 (6 bases). V dropped 2 bases and J dropped 5 bases, with 7 bases sitting between them. There are 12 residues in the CDR3. Germline V gene data show CDR1 as SEHNR and CDR2 as FQNEAQ (reference sequence). The CDR3 region is CASSLQGNEQYF. CDR3 nucleotide sequence: TGTGCCAGCAGCTTACAGGGGAACGAGCAGTACTTC.

In this sample, this clone turned up a few times. The genes are TRBV29-1 and TRBJ2-5, with D perhaps matching TRBD2 (6 bases). CDR3 length: 12 residues. Trimming stripped 4 bases from V and 4 bases from J, with 10 bases between. Looked up from germline, CDR1 is SQVTM and CDR2 is ANQGSEA. The CDR3 DNA is TGCAGCGTTGGAAAGGGAGGAGAGACCCAGTACTTC. Translating gives CSVGKGGETQYF.

The chain employs TRBV5-1 and TRBJ2-3, with 8 nucleotides matching TRBD2. Germline V gene lookup returns CDR1 SGHRS and CDR2 YFSETQ. The CDR3 has 15 residues. Trimming took 4 bases from V and 3 from J; bases not matched to a gene: 7. CDR3: CASSRRPGGTDTQYF. CDR3 nucleotides: TGCGCCAGCAGCCGGCGCCCGGGAGGGACAGATACGCAGTATTTT.

V and J are TRBV29-1 and TRBJ2-7, with D hard to call. CDR1 and CDR2 from the germline V gene are SQVTM and ANQGSEA. CDR3 size: 13 residues. With 4 bases removed from V and 0 bases from J, the gap between germline ends came to 10 bases. This CDR3 reads CSVGQLHSYEQYF. The CDR3 region has the DNA TGCAGCGTTGGCCAACTGCACTCCTACGAGCAGTACTTC.

In regard to this clone: The sample has other DNA sequences that encode this CDR3 too. Here the CDR3 reads CSALTSYEQYF. In DNA, the CDR3 is TGCAGTGCCCTGACTAGCTACGAGCAGTACTTC. The chain employs TRBV20-1 and TRBJ2-7, with a possible D match to TRBD2 (6 bases). This CDR3 has 11 residues. Germline-derived CDR1 and CDR2 are DFQATT and SNEGSKA (reference sequence). With 6 bases removed from V and 3 bases from J, the gap between germline ends came to 9 bases.

This clone has only a few counts. The J gene is TRBJ1-2, the V gene TRBV7-9; D uncertain. Germline CDR1 and CDR2: SEHNR and FQNEAQ (reference sequence). The CDR3 length is 13 residues. Trimming removed 5 bases from V and 6 bases from J, with 13 bases in between. The CDR3 DNA follows: TGTGCCAGCAGCCAATTACAGTCACATGGCTACACCTTC. Protein sequence: CASSQLQSHGYTF.

As for this clone: Its ends do not fully match the called genes, so a read error is possible. The chain combines TRBV25-1 with TRBJ2-1; a weak D match, TRBD1 (6 bases). The CDR3 runs 12 residues. Per germline, CDR1 MGHDK and CDR2 SYGVNS. This chain's CDR3 is CASRIPGQKVIF. In DNA form, the CDR3 reads TGTGCCAGCAGAATCCCGGGACAAAAGGTGATCTTC. The whole variable domain, remainder taken from reference TRBV25-1 and TRBJ2-1, is EADIYQTPRYLVIGTGKKITLECSQTMGHDKMYWYQQDPGMELHLIHYSYGVNSTEKGDLSSESTVSRIRTEHFPLTLESARPSHTSQYLCASRIPGQKVIFGPGTRLTVL.

This clone is termed medium-sized (0.01 to 0.1%). The rearrangement uses TRBV2 and TRBJ2-3; 12 bases fit TRBD2. This CDR3 is built from 14 residues. After removal of 7 bases from V and 6 bases from J, the junction contained 5 bases not matched to a gene. Germline CDR1 SNHLY, CDR2 FYNNEI. The CDR3 DNA is TGTGCCAGCATGGGCGGACTAGCGGGGGATACGCAGTATTTT. Translation gives CASMGGLAGDTQYF.

This sequence joins TRBV7-9 and TRBJ1-1; possibly TRBD1 for D (6 bases). CDR1 and CDR2 from the germline V gene are SEHNR and FQNEAQ (reference sequence). The CDR3 is 15 amino acids. The V gene lost 5 bases and the J gene lost 1 base, with 14 bases spanning the gap. CDR3 nucleotide sequence: TGTGCCAGCAGCACCGCATGGACAGAGAACACTGAAGCTTTCTTT. Translated: CASSTAWTENTEAFF.

This chain joins TRBV7-8 and TRBJ2-7; no clear D. The CDR3 is 14 residues long. With 4 bases removed from V and 2 bases from J, the gap between germline ends came to 12 bases. CDR1 SGHVS and CDR2 FQNEAQ come from the germline V gene. The CDR3: CASSSTILPYEQYF. In DNA form, the CDR3 reads TGTGCCAGCAGCTCGACAATTTTGCCCTACGAGCAGTACTTC.

The rearrangement joins TRBV18 to TRBJ2-3; tentative D call: TRBD2 (5 bases). V gave up 4 bases and J gave up 4 bases, with 18 bases separating them. The CDR3 extends over 16 amino acids. Germline V gene data show CDR1 as KGHSH and CDR2 as LQKENI. The CDR3 nucleotides read TGTGCCAGCTCACTTAGGCGGGCTCCGCTCCCAGATACGCAGTATTTT. Translation gives CASSLRRAPLPDTQYF.

The rearrangement joins TRBV29-1 to TRBJ1-1, with a possible D match to TRBD1 (5 bases). The V and J ends lost 5 bases and 0 bases respectively, with 13 bases between them. The germline gives CDR1 SQVTM, CDR2 ANQGSEA. The CDR3 extends over 14 amino acids. The CDR3 DNA follows: TGCAGCGTTTCCCCGGGGCATTTGAACACTGAAGCTTTCTTT. This encodes CSVSPGHLNTEAFF.

This chain connects TRBV7-2 to TRBJ1-2; 9 positions match TRBD1. This CDR3 comprises 16 residues. Germline V lookup: CDR1 SGHTA, CDR2 FQGNSA. J was trimmed by 4 bases and V by 0 bases; bases with no gene match: 6. CDR3 amino acids: CASSLASGTGIYGYTF. The DNA for the CDR3 is TGTGCCAGCAGCTTAGCCTCCGGGACAGGGATCTATGGCTACACCTTC.

The rearrangement joins TRBV5-1 to TRBJ2-1, with 9 bases identical to TRBD2. Germline V CDR1 and CDR2: SGHRS, YFSETQ. The CDR3 is 15 residues long. V was pared by 4 bases and J by 8 bases, with 10 bases of the junction left unmatched. The CDR3 bases are TGCGCCAGCAGCCAGAGCGGGGGGCCCCAGGATGAGCAGTTCTTC. This codes for CASSQSGGPQDEQFF.

Concerning this clone itself: The junction and the germline gene differ at one end; a read error may be behind it. CDR3 DNA sequence: TGTGCTAGCAGCTACGGCGGTAGCGGGAATAATGAGCAGTTCTTC. Translation gives CASSYGGSGNNEQFF. The chain recombines TRBV7-7 with TRBJ2-1; 8 nucleotides line up with TRBD2. Germline V gene lookup returns CDR1 SSHAT and CDR2 FNYEAQ (reference sequence). The CDR3 extends over 15 amino acids.

This rearrangement joins TRBV18 to TRBJ2-3; D is undetermined. Germline CDR1 reads KGHSH; CDR2 reads LQKENI. Trimming took 0 bases from V and 5 from J, leaving 9 bases between them. This CDR3 contains 14 residues. CDR3 sequence reads: CASSPPSPVDTQYF. The CDR3 DNA is TGTGCCAGCTCACCACCGTCCCCTGTAGATACGCAGTATTTT.